A selection of T cell receptor beta chains follows, all from one sample in a study of T-cell reconstitution after alpha-beta-depleted transplantation in children. Each CDR3 protein gets one entry after TCRdb re-called the PCR reads with MiXCR. The data show about 900,000 distinct CDR3 sequences, roughly 29% seen once. The sequencing used PBMCs, mostly from graft donor cells, collected 360 days after TCRalphabeta/CD19-depleted stem cell transplant. These receptors were taken from a boy younger than two who had a stem cell transplant for SCID, so the T cells may come from the graft donor. CDR3s include the opening cysteine and the closing phenylalanine or tryptophan. Each record gives: J gene, V gene, clone size, D gene, CDR3 protein, CDR3 DNA. D genes are given only for firm matches. Size is omitted from some rows. Given values are once, few, many or a class for expanded clones.

>TRBJ2-7|TRBV20-1|NA|NA
CSARVGPGYEQYF
TGCAGTGCTAGAGTGGGGCCGGGTTACGAGCAGTACTTC
>TRBJ2-2|TRBV7-9|few|NA
CASSLKWGSTRELFF
TGTGCCAGCAGCTTAAAGTGGGGATCGACCCGGGAGCTGTTTTTT
>TRBJ1-1|TRBV7-6|NA|NA
CASSLGGGRFSEAFF
TGTGCCAGCAGCTTAGGGGGAGGGAGGTTCAGTGAAGCTTTCTTT
>TRBJ1-3|TRBV2|NA|NA
CASSELRTAGNTIYF
TGTGCCAGCAGTGAGCTCCGGACTGCTGGAAACACCATATATTTT
>TRBJ2-7|TRBV4-1|few|NA
CASSQDWGRYEQYF
TGCGCCAGCAGCCAAGATTGGGGACGCTACGAGCAGTACTTC
>TRBJ1-5|TRBV21-1|NA|NA
CASSIHRVQPQHF
TGTGCCAGCAGCATACACAGGGTTCAGCCCCAGCATTTT
>TRBJ1-2|TRBV19|NA|NA
CASSMVLEDTYGYTF
TGTGCCAGTAGTATGGTTCTGGAAGACACCTATGGCTACACCTTC
>TRBJ1-1|TRBV6-1|NA|NA
CASTKGPNTEAFF
TGTGCCAGCACCAAGGGGCCGAACACTGAAGCTTTCTTT
>TRBJ1-5|TRBV30|NA|NA
CAWDSLRIPGNQPQHF
TGTGCCTGGGACAGCTTAAGGATTCCGGGCAATCAGCCCCAGCATTTT
>TRBJ2-7|TRBV4-3|NA|NA
CASSQDSSGYSYEQYF
TGCGCCAGCAGCCAAGATTCGTCAGGCTACTCCTACGAGCAGTACTTC
>TRBJ1-4|TRBV2|NA|TRBD1
CASTGQGREKLFF
TGTGCCAGCACGGGACAGGGAAGAGAAAAACTGTTTTTT
>TRBJ2-1|TRBV20-1|NA|NA
CSARAGGPNNEQFF
TGCAGTGCTAGGGCCGGCGGGCCGAACAATGAGCAGTTCTTC
>TRBJ2-5|TRBV18|NA|NA
CASSPGTETQYF
TGTGCCAGCTCACCGGGGACGGAGACCCAGTACTTC
>TRBJ2-1|TRBV7-9|few|NA
CASSEVAAEQFF
TGTGCCAGCAGCGAGGTTGCTGCTGAGCAGTTCTTC
>TRBJ2-3|TRBV20-1|few|TRBD2
CSAPPSGRTDTQYF
TGCAGTGCCCCCCCTAGCGGACGCACAGATACGCAGTATTTT
>TRBJ1-4|TRBV6-5|few|NA
CASSYGQGSIGEKLFF
TGTGCCAGCAGTTACGGGCAGGGGTCTATTGGGGAAAAACTGTTTTTT
>TRBJ1-2|TRBV18|few|NA
CASSPTGGNNYGYTF
TGTGCCAGCTCACCGACAGGAGGGAATAACTATGGCTACACCTTC
>TRBJ1-2|TRBV12-3/TRBV12-4|NA|NA
CASSRPSNYGYTF
TGTGCCAGCAGCCGACCTTCTAACTATGGCTACACCTTC
>TRBJ2-1|TRBV21-1|NA|NA
CASSKKGGGTPVEYNEQFF
TGTGCCAGCAGCAAAAAAGGGGGCGGGACACCGGTTGAATACAATGAGCAGTTCTTC
>TRBJ2-5|TRBV25-1|few|NA
CASSEYMGETQYF
TGTGCCAGCAGTGAATATATGGGAGAGACCCAGTACTTC
>TRBJ2-1|TRBV7-1|NA|TRBD2
CASSARLAGGGEQFF
TGTGCCAGCAGCGCACGACTAGCGGGGGGCGGTGAGCAGTTCTTC
>TRBJ1-1|TRBV7-9|few|NA
CASSSRRGWAEAFF
TGTGCCAGCAGCAGCCGCAGGGGTTGGGCTGAAGCTTTCTTT
>TRBJ1-2|TRBV12-3/TRBV12-4|NA|NA
CASSDRSDGYGYTF
TGTGCCAGCAGTGACAGGTCGGACGGCTATGGCTACACCTTC
>TRBJ1-2|TRBV2|NA|TRBD1
CASSEASGTGTNGYTF
TGTGCCAGCAGTGAAGCGTCCGGGACAGGGACAAATGGCTACACCTTC
>TRBJ1-6|TRBV4-2|few|TRBD1
CASSQTGQGWSPLHF
TGTGCCAGCAGCCAGACGGGACAGGGATGGTCACCCCTCCACTTT
>TRBJ2-7|TRBV4-2|many|NA
CASSQAGRAYEQYF
TGTGCCAGCAGCCAAGCGGGCCGGGCATACGAGCAGTACTTC
>TRBJ2-2|TRBV6-1|NA|NA
CASRFEHLGELFF
TGTGCCAGCAGATTCGAGCATCTGGGGGAGCTGTTTTTT
>TRBJ2-1|TRBV7-9|once|TRBD2
CASSLAGGGDYNEQFF
TGTGCCAGCAGCTTAGCGGGTGGGGGGGACTACAATGAGCAGTTCTTC
>TRBJ2-3|TRBV5-8|NA|TRBD1
CASGKNRDRDTDTQYF
TGTGCCAGCGGCAAGAACCGGGACAGGGATACAGATACGCAGTATTTT
>TRBJ2-2|TRBV12-3/TRBV12-4|few|TRBD1
CASSSPKQGAAAGELFF
TGTGCCAGCAGTTCGCCAAAACAGGGGGCTGCGGCCGGGGAGCTGTTTTTT
>TRBJ1-1|TRBV29-1|NA|NA
CSVEVSDLNTEAFF
TGCAGCGTTGAAGTATCGGACCTAAACACTGAAGCTTTCTTT
>TRBJ2-7|TRBV20-1|NA|TRBD1
CSARARWLGQGRGGTYEQYF
TGCAGTGCTAGGGCAAGGTGGTTGGGACAGGGAAGAGGGGGAACCTACGAGCAGTACTTC